Following are 16 T cell receptor beta chains from one sample sequenced in a study of blood T cell repertoires in COVID-19. The method was immunoSEQ multiplex PCR; TCRdb's version includes in-frame clones alone and lacks a portion of them. There are about 130,000 clones in the sample; roughly 80% occur only once, and under 20% lies in the top ten. The sequencing sample was made of PBMCs or T cells enriched from blood (not recorded which). The receptors were sampled from a man younger than 45 who had recovered from COVID-19.

The V and J genes are TRBV5-1 and TRBJ2-5; the match to TRBD1 covers 7 bases. The germline CDR1 and CDR2 sequences are SGHRS and YFSETQ. Germline trimming cut 4 bases from V and 2 bases from J; bases unmatched to any gene: 11. This CDR3 contains 16 residues. This CDR3 is CASSPGQVAPQETQYF. CDR3 DNA: TGCGCCAGCAGCCCCGGACAGGTCGCACCTCAAGAGACCCAGTACTTC. Filled out from reference TRBV5-1 and TRBJ2-5, the complete variable domain reads KAGVTQTPRYLIKTRGQQVTLSCSPISGHRSVSWYQQTPGQGLQFLFEYFSETQRNKGNFPGRFSGRQFSNSRSEMNVSTLELGDSALYLCASSPGQVAPQETQYFGPGTRLLVL.

The V gene is TRBV30, the J gene TRBJ1-3; no clear D. The CDR3 spans 16 residues. CDR1 and CDR2 from the germline V gene are GTSNPN and SVGIG (reference sequence). V lost 4 bases, J lost 1 base, and 17 bases lay in between. In DNA form, the CDR3 reads TGTGCCTGGATGGTTCTCAGAAAAAATTCTGGAAACACCATATATTTT. It codes for CAWMVLRKNSGNTIYF.

In DNA, the CDR3 is TGTGCCAGCAGAGCCCCGGGGGGGGGCAATGAGCAGTTCTTC. Amino acids: CASRAPGGGNEQFF. This chain joins TRBV6-5 and TRBJ2-1, with TRBD2 matching over 8 bases. This CDR3 region has 14 residues. V gave up 6 bases and J gave up 6 bases; unmatched junction bases: 7. Germline values: CDR1 MNHEY, CDR2 SVGAGI.

This clone was observed a single time. V and J are TRBV27 and TRBJ2-7; TRBD2 agrees at 9 bases. The germline V gene has CDR1 MNHEY and CDR2 SMNVEV (reference sequence). The CDR3 contains 15 residues. V trimming: 10 bases; J trimming: 0 bases; junction bases outside the gene matches: 10. DNA of the CDR3: TGTGCCACCTCCCGGCGCGGGGGGGGCTCCTACGAGCAGTACGTC. This sequence encodes CATSRRGGGSYEQYV.

The CDR3 bases are TGTGCCAGCAGCGTAGGGGTAGCGGGGCGGGTACAAGAGACCCAGTACTTC. Amino acids: CASSVGVAGRVQETQYF. This sequence joins TRBV9 and TRBJ2-5, with TRBD2 matching 8 bases. The CDR3 has 17 residues. CDR1 and CDR2 from the germline V gene are SGDLS and YYNGEE. Unmatched junction bases numbered 9, after V lost 0 bases and J lost 2 bases.

In its sample, this clone was seen once. The gene calls are TRBV23-1 and TRBJ1-2; a weak D match, TRBD1 (6 bases). TRBV23-1 is known as an ORF, though its function is uncertain. The CDR3 contains 13 residues. V was cut by 4 bases and J by 8 bases, with 14 bases left in between. In DNA form, the CDR3 reads TGCGCCAGCAGTCGACAGGTGGTGCGAGGCTACACCTTC. Translation gives CASSRQVVRGYTF.

V usage is TRBV12-3 or TRBV12-4 and J usage is TRBJ2-3, with unresolved D. This CDR3 region has 13 residues. Trimming left V 1 base short and J 6 bases short, with 8 bases between. The CDR3 DNA follows: TGTGCCAGCAGTTTAGACGGGTGGGATACGCAGTATTTT. It encodes CASSLDGWDTQYF.

V and J are TRBV3-1 (or the pseudogene TRBV3-2) and TRBJ2-7; D is undetermined. V dropped 0 bases and J dropped 0 bases, with 12 bases sitting between them. The CDR3 has 16 residues. Per germline, CDR1 LGHDT and CDR2 YNNKEL (reference sequence). CDR3 sequence (DNA): TGTGCCAGCAGCCAAGATTTCGCGGCGAGCTCCTACGAGCAGTACTTC. Its translation is CASSQDFAASSYEQYF.

Written as DNA, the CDR3 is TGTGCCAGCAGCTCCCCCGGGACAGGGGGCAAAGACACCGGGGAGCTGTTTTTT. This gives the protein CASSSPGTGGKDTGELFF. J is TRBJ2-2 and V is TRBV7-9, with 12 bases matching TRBD1. CDR3 length: 18 amino acids. CDR1 SEHNR and CDR2 FQNEAQ come from the germline V gene (reference sequence). The trim removed 4 bases at V and 3 bases at J, leaving 9 bases unmatched.

This clone came up a few times. The V gene is TRBV27, the J gene TRBJ1-5, with D unresolved. Trimming left V 2 bases short and J 3 bases short, with 11 bases between. CDR1 is MNHEY, CDR2 SMNVEV, per germline (reference sequence). The CDR3 totals 15 residues. CDR3 in DNA: TGTGCCAGCAGTTTAGAGGGATCTTCCAATCAGCCCCAGCATTTT. Amino acid sequence: CASSLEGSSNQPQHF.

The chain joins TRBV7-8 to TRBJ1-1; D is undetermined. The V gene's germline CDR1 is SGHVS and CDR2 FQNEAQ. Trimming took off 2 bases at V and 8 bases at J, with 21 bases between the two ends. This CDR3 is 16 amino acids long. CDR3 protein: CASSLRLGGGPTEAFF. The CDR3 DNA follows: TGTGCCAGCAGCTTAAGGCTGGGAGGAGGGCCCACAGAAGCTTTCTTT.

This clone has a handful of counts. The V gene is TRBV7-9, the J gene TRBJ1-4, with D possibly being TRBD1 (6 bases). The germline V gene encodes CDR1 SEHNR and CDR2 FQNEAQ (reference sequence). The CDR3 runs 15 residues. The germline V and J ends were trimmed by 5 bases and 7 bases, with 17 bases remaining between them. The DNA for the CDR3 is TGTGCCAGCAGCCTCGTGGACAGCCGATTTGAAAAACTGTTTTTT. This gives the protein CASSLVDSRFEKLFF.

The V and J genes are TRBV27 and TRBJ2-5; 9 positions agree with TRBD1. Germline-derived CDR1 and CDR2 are MNHEY and SMNVEV (reference sequence). The junction had 2 bases not matched to a gene; V was cut back by 8 bases and J by 4 bases. The CDR3 is 12 amino acids. The CDR3 DNA follows: TGTGCCAGCGGGGGACAGGGAGAGACCCAGTACTTC. As protein: CASGGQGETQYF.

The rearrangement joins TRBV19 to TRBJ2-1, with TRBD1 matching 7 bases. The V segment lost 5 bases and the J segment 4 bases; nucleotides outside the gene matches: 11. The CDR3 runs 16 residues. Germline V gives CDR1 LNHDA, CDR2 SQIVND (reference sequence). The CDR3 loop is CASSPGPGQIYNEQFF. The CDR3 region has the DNA TGTGCCAGTAGTCCAGGGCCGGGACAGATATACAATGAGCAGTTCTTC.

V is TRBV9 and J is TRBJ2-3; 10 bases match TRBD2. V was pared by 0 bases and J by 4 bases, with 8 bases of the junction left unmatched. The germline V gene has CDR1 SGDLS and CDR2 YYNGEE. The CDR3 length is 17 residues. The DNA for the CDR3 is TGTGCCAGCAGCGTAGGGAGAGCGGGGGGGCTCTCAGATACGCAGTATTTT. Translation gives CASSVGRAGGLSDTQYF. The variable domain in full, with the rest retrieved from reference TRBV9 and TRBJ2-3, is DSGVTQTPKHLITATGQRVTLRCSPRSGDLSVYWYQQSLDQGLQFLIQYYNGEERAKGNILERFSAQQFPDLHSELNLSSLELGDSALYFCASSVGRAGGLSDTQYFGPGTRLTVL.

The V call is TRBV5-1, the J call TRBJ2-3; the D gene is possibly TRBD2 (5 bases). The V end was cut by 4 bases, the J end by 1 base, with 16 bases between. This CDR3 comprises 16 residues. In germline, CDR1 is SGHRS, CDR2 YFSETQ. The CDR3 loop is CASSPGSVGGTDTQYF. DNA of the CDR3: TGCGCCAGCAGCCCGGGGAGCGTCGGGGGCACAGATACGCAGTATTTT.